The T cell receptor (beta chain) described here comes from a study of Ad26.COV2.S vaccination and SARS-CoV-2 variants listed by TCRdb under 2021. Regarding the research as a whole: Donors in the vaccine arm were drawn from COV1001, a multicentre, randomized, double-blind, placebo-controlled phase I-IIa trial testing Ad26.COV2.S in healthy adults. Ad26.COV2.S was administered intramuscularly at a dose of 5x10^10 or 1x10^11 viral particles, either as one shot or as two shots given 56 days apart. TCRbeta repertoire sequencing was used to assess the specificity and breadth of SARS-CoV-2-reactive T cell receptors after Ad26.COV2.S vaccination. A total of around 32 samples were included in the TCR-sequenced set, comprising around 19 Ad26.COV2.S vaccine recipients, 5 placebo recipients and 8 SARS-CoV-2 convalescent individuals. Participants in the trial were split at random into five groups of five each, receiving low-dose or high-dose Ad26.COV2.S once or twice, or else placebo on both occasions. Throughout the experiments and outcome assessment, investigators stayed blinded to trial group allocation. Points the paper makes about the study in general: According to the authors, total T cell responses may have been underestimated by the TCR breadth and depth analyses. Higher spike-specific TCR breadth was observed in Ad26.COV2.S recipients than in placebo recipients (P = 0.0014). Substantial breadth of spike-specific CD8+ and CD4+ T cell responses was reported after vaccination. Non-spike TCR breadth was comparable between vaccine and placebo recipients, consistent with the vaccine containing only spike. Comparing responses between vaccine doses or regimens was not something the study was powered to do.

TCRbeta CDR3 regions were sequenced with the immunoSEQ Assay. After extraction, genomic DNA underwent amplification by bias-controlled multiplex PCR, followed by high-throughput sequencing. The study's processing was this. To quantify the absolute abundance of every unique TCRbeta CDR3 region, sequences were collapsed and filtered. Usable DNA was measured by amplifying reference genes present in all nucleated cells, and TCRbeta template counts were normalized to that usable DNA to estimate T cell fraction. Repertoire TCRs were annotated as SARS-CoV-2-specific by exact matching of V gene, CDR3 amino acid sequence and J gene to a known reactive TCR set. The reference SARS-CoV-2 TCR set came from MIRA and was filtered for enrichment in COVID-19-positive ImmuneCODE repertoires, removing public or cross-reactive TCRs. Based on the MIRA antigens, annotated TCRs were further analysed at the level of specific ORF or position within ORF. Breadth was defined as annotated unique rearrangements over total unique productive rearrangements; depth was the summed frequency of those rearrangements. Group comparisons of TCR breadth used two-sided Wilcoxon rank-sum tests. TCRdb retrieved this table from immuneACCESS and kept in-frame rearrangements only. Not all clones are present; in checked studies, unresolved V genes account for under half, and no reason is known for the remainder. V, J and clone size are taken as reported in that table, and D and trimming were inferred from the DNA itself. The sample data list fewer than 500,000 clones, and around 91% of these were observed just once. The ten top clones hold less than 5.5% of the sample.

About this clone: Its antigen has not been determined. Base-call qualities are not available, and no considerably larger clone is one nucleotide away.

Interpreted using the paper, the treatment or condition label stands for: roughly 18 received Ad26.COV2.S at low or high dose, single or two shots; several received placebo; per-sample allocation not given. Repertoires of vaccine and placebo recipients were sequenced from samples taken on day 63 after the first injection. Between 29 July and 7 August 2020, Cohort 1b enrolled 25 adults aged 18-55 years at one site in Boston, USA. As a vaccine, Ad26.COV2.S was a replication-incompetent adenovirus type 26 vector that expressed a prefusion-stabilized SARS-CoV-2 spike protein derived from the original Wuhan strain. The sequencing here drew on peripheral blood, taken in a trial of Ad26.COV2.S vaccine versus placebo. The TCR originated in a person aged 18 to 59 who received the Ad26.COV2.S COVID-19 vaccine or a placebo.

The CDR3 region reads CASNPTGLYEQYF. The DNA sequence reads TGTGCCAGCAACCCGACAGGTCTCTACGAGCAGTACTTC. The V and J genes are TRBV12-3 or TRBV12-4 and TRBJ2-7, and perhaps TRBD1 as D gene, on 6 matching bases. The CDR3 contains 13 residues, cysteine and phenylalanine counted. The kept DNA is CDR3 alone, 39 bases in frame from the first base. Relative to germline, V is 7 bases shorter and J is 3 bases shorter, with 13 bases between their ends.